These 27 T cell receptor beta chains share one sample of origin, sequenced in a study of PD-1 blockade in classical Hodgkin lymphoma. Noted time point: cycle 4 day 1 (C4D1), after about 6 weeks of nivolumab. Relapse was seen in all patients after autologous stem cell transplantation, and brentuximab vedotin exposure was variable. The repertoire was sequenced with immunoSEQ multiplex PCR; TCRdb's copy has only in-frame clones and lacks some. Of 40,000 to 65,000 clones detected, around 86% appear once; the ten largest clones hold about 6.7%. This material consisted of peripheral blood mononuclear cells (PBMCs), taken before the fourth cycle of nivolumab. The receptors here all came from a human donor with classical Hodgkin lymphoma.

The chain uses TRBV7-8 and TRBJ2-7; the D is unclear. Between the trimmed V and J ends, which lost 5 bases and 0 bases, there was a span of 17 bases. Germline assignment: CDR1 SGHVS and CDR2 FQNEAQ. The CDR3 is 16 amino acids. The CDR3 region is CASSTTGPPNSYEQYF. The CDR3 DNA is TGTGCCAGCAGCACGACTGGGCCACCTAACTCCTACGAGCAGTACTTC.

This chain connects TRBV7-9 to TRBJ2-3; D not certain. Trimming removed 3 bases at V and 0 bases at J, with 4 bases between. The CDR3 contains 13 residues. Germline V gene data show CDR1 as SEHNR and CDR2 as FQNEAQ (reference sequence). Written as DNA, the CDR3 is TGTGCCAGCAGCTTTGGTAGCACAGATACGCAGTATTTT. Translating it yields CASSFGSTDTQYF.

J is TRBJ2-7 and V is TRBV19, with a weak D call TRBD1 (7 bases). The CDR3 has 15 residues. The germline V gene encodes CDR1 LNHDA and CDR2 SQIVND (reference sequence). The ends were cut back, 5 bases at V and 4 bases at J, with 18 bases in the middle. The CDR3 DNA reads TGTGCCAGTAGTCACGTCCCAGGGGGGCGGTACGAGCAGTACTTC. Translation gives CASSHVPGGRYEQYF.

The chain joins TRBV9 to TRBJ1-2, with D possibly being TRBD1 (6 bases). Germline lookup yields CDR1 SGDLS and CDR2 YYNGEE. V was shortened by 0 bases and J by 7 bases, with 7 bases between the two germline ends. CDR3 length: 12 residues. The CDR3 nucleotides read TGTGCCAGCAGCGTAGAAGGGGGTGGCTACACCTTC. Translated: CASSVEGGGYTF.

This clone was observed a handful of times. This chain uses TRBV6-6 with TRBJ2-2; no firm D call. Germline V gene lookup returns CDR1 MNHNY and CDR2 SVGAGI (reference sequence). The V gene lost 2 bases and the J gene lost 6 bases, with 10 bases spanning the gap. There are 14 residues in the CDR3. DNA of the CDR3: TGTGCCAGCAGTTACCCGACCGTAGCCGGGGAGCTGTTTTTT. It encodes CASSYPTVAGELFF.

The J gene is TRBJ1-2, the V gene TRBV5-1; unclear D gene. V was trimmed by 4 bases and J by 0 bases, leaving 13 bases between them. The CDR3 runs to 15 residues. Germline V gene lookup returns CDR1 SGHRS and CDR2 YFSETQ. For the CDR3, the DNA is TGCGCCAGCAGCCCCGGAGGCAAGACTAACTATGGCTACACCTTC. Translated: CASSPGGKTNYGYTF. The variable domain in full, with the rest retrieved from reference TRBV5-1 and TRBJ1-2, is KAGVTQTPRYLIKTRGQQVTLSCSPISGHRSVSWYQQTPGQGLQFLFEYFSETQRNKGNFPGRFSGRQFSNSRSEMNVSTLELGDSALYLCASSPGGKTNYGYTFGSGTRLTVV.

The chain couples TRBV6-1 to TRBJ2-3, with 12 bases identical to TRBD2. CDR1 and CDR2 (germline): MNHNS, SASEGT. The CDR3 extends over 16 amino acids. V was clipped by 0 bases and J by 7 bases; unmatched bases: 5. The CDR3 coding sequence is TGTGCCAGCAGTGAAGCGGCTAGCGGGGGGGTAAATACGCAGTATTTT. This sequence encodes CASSEAASGGVNTQYF.

This chain links TRBV9 with TRBJ2-7, with D possibly being TRBD2 (5 bases). CDR3 size: 11 residues. In germline, CDR1 is SGDLS, CDR2 YYNGEE. V lost 10 bases and J 3 bases, leaving 11 bases between the germline ends. CDR3 sequence: CAAGSLYEQYF. Written as DNA, the CDR3 is TGTGCCGCGGGCAGCCTCTACGAGCAGTACTTC.

The chain employs TRBV15 and TRBJ2-1, with TRBD2 matching over 7 bases. The J segment lost 9 bases and the V segment lost 3 bases, leaving 8 bases of the junction unmatched. This CDR3 spans 14 amino acids. Germline CDR1 and CDR2: LNHNV and YYDKDF (reference sequence). The DNA of the CDR3 is TGTGCCACCAGCAGCGGACGACTAGCAGGTGAGCAGTTCTTC. Protein sequence: CATSSGRLAGEQFF.

V is TRBV7-9 and J is TRBJ2-1, with D possibly matching TRBD2 (5 bases). Per germline, CDR1 SEHNR and CDR2 FQNEAQ (reference sequence). Between the trimmed V and J ends, which lost 2 bases and 2 bases, there was a span of 10 bases. There are 15 residues in the CDR3. CDR3 sequence (DNA): TGTGCCAGCAGCTTACAGGAGGCGCCCTACAATGAGCAGTTCTTC. This codes for CASSLQEAPYNEQFF.

The rearrangement links TRBV6-1 to TRBJ2-2, with 7 bases matching TRBD2. J gave up 0 bases and V 3 bases, and 1 base lay outside the gene matches. The CDR3 is made up of 15 amino acids. Looked up from germline, CDR1 is MNHNS and CDR2 is SASEGT. For the CDR3, the DNA is TGTGCCAGCAGTGACGGACTAGCGAACACCGGGGAGCTGTTTTTT. This sequence encodes CASSDGLANTGELFF.

The chain couples TRBV7-2 to TRBJ2-5, with TRBD2 matching over 8 bases. From germline, CDR1 is SGHTA and CDR2 FQGNSA. The CDR3 totals 15 residues. V lost 7 bases to trimming and J lost 1 base; unmatched junction nucleotides: 8. The DNA for the CDR3 is TGTGCCAGCACCGGGGATGCGGGGGGCCAAGAGACCCAGTACTTC. This encodes CASTGDAGGQETQYF. Complete variable domain (other parts from reference TRBV7-2 and TRBJ2-5): GAGVSQSPSNKVTEKGKDVELRCDPISGHTALYWYRQSLGQGLEFLIYFQGNSAPDKSGLPSDRFSAERTGGSVSTLTIQRTQQEDSAVYLCASTGDAGGQETQYFGPGTRLLVL.

This clone was counted once. The CDR3 DNA sequence: TGCGCCAGCAGCCAAGCCCCCATGAACCCTGGAAACACCATATATTTT. Its protein product is CASSQAPMNPGNTIYF. This chain joins TRBV4-1 and TRBJ1-3; D ambiguous. Deletions cut 1 base from V and 2 bases from J, with 12 bases between. The CDR3 extends over 16 amino acids. Germline lookup yields CDR1 MGHRA and CDR2 YSYEKL.

This clone appeared a few times. The V gene is TRBV10-3, the J gene TRBJ1-2; D is unclear. The CDR3 length is 14 residues. V was trimmed by 7 bases and J by 0 bases, leaving 12 bases between them. Germline values: CDR1 ENHRY, CDR2 SYGVKD. Here the CDR3 DNA reads TGTGCCATCACGGACGGGAGGGCTAACTATGGCTACACCTTC. Its translation is CAITDGRANYGYTF.

The genes are TRBV29-1 and TRBJ2-3; D assignment may be TRBD1 or TRBD2 (5 bases each). V gave up 2 bases and J gave up 4 bases, with 7 bases separating them. The CDR3 is 12 residues long. Germline CDR1 and CDR2: SQVTM and ANQGSEA. CDR3 residues: CSVEQGADTQYF. The DNA for the CDR3 is TGCAGCGTTGAACAGGGAGCAGATACGCAGTATTTT.

The chain joins TRBV28 to TRBJ1-2; 8 nucleotides align to TRBD1. Germline values: CDR1 MDHEN, CDR2 SYDVKM. This CDR3 comprises 14 residues. Losses at the gene ends were 6 bases for V and 8 bases for J; bases not matched to a gene: 11. The CDR3 region has the DNA TGTGCCAGCAGCTATGGACAGGGTGGTAGGGGCTACACCTTC. Protein: CASSYGQGGRGYTF.

V and J are TRBV5-1 and TRBJ2-6; D uncertain. The CDR3 length is 14 residues. V lost 3 bases to trimming and J lost 0 bases, with 4 bases between them. CDR1 and CDR2 from the germline V gene are SGHRS and YFSETQ. Here the CDR3 DNA reads TGCGCCAGCAGCTCGAACTCTGGGGCCAACGTCCTGACTTTC. Translated: CASSSNSGANVLTF. Together with reference TRBV5-1 and TRBJ2-6, the CDR3 gives the full variable domain: KAGVTQTPRYLIKTRGQQVTLSCSPISGHRSVSWYQQTPGQGLQFLFEYFSETQRNKGNFPGRFSGRQFSNSRSEMNVSTLELGDSALYLCASSSNSGANVLTFGAGSRLTVL.

The chain is built from TRBV2 and TRBJ2-3; 8 nucleotides match TRBD2. The germline V gene has CDR1 SNHLY and CDR2 FYNNEI. Trimming took 4 bases from V and 1 from J; bases not matched to a gene: 7. The CDR3 runs 16 residues. For the CDR3, the DNA is TGTGCCAGCAGTGCCTTAAGGCGGGAGGGCACAGATACGCAGTATTTT. This codes for CASSALRREGTDTQYF.

The chain joins TRBV28 to TRBJ1-2, with 7 bases matching TRBD1. CDR1 is MDHEN, CDR2 SYDVKM, per germline. The CDR3 spans 14 residues. V lost 5 bases and J lost 4; bases outside the gene matches: 7. The CDR3 DNA reads as TGTGCCAGCAGTCCCCAAGGGGGCGCCTATGGCTACACCTTC. Its protein product is CASSPQGGAYGYTF.

This clone is classed as medium-sized. The chain uses TRBV11-2 and TRBJ2-7; TRBD1 matches 8 bases. V gave up 2 bases and J gave up 9 bases; unmatched junction bases: 9. CDR3 length: 14 amino acids. Germline V gene lookup returns CDR1 SGHAT and CDR2 FQNNGV. CDR3 bases: TGTGCCAGCAGCTTACGTCAGGGGGCGACAGGGCAGTACTTC. Translating gives CASSLRQGATGQYF. Based on the CDR3 plus reference TRBV11-2 and TRBJ2-7, the full variable domain is EAGVAQSPRYKIIEKRQSVAFWCNPISGHATLYWYQQILGQGPKLLIQFQNNGVVDDSQLPKDRFSAERLKGVDSTLKIQPAKLEDSAVYLCASSLRQGATGQYFGPGTRLTVT.

The chain is built from TRBV28 and TRBJ1-3; D ambiguous. This CDR3 comprises 14 residues. Germline V gene data show CDR1 as MDHEN and CDR2 as SYDVKM. V shed 5 bases and J shed 0 bases, with 8 bases lying between them. The CDR3 sequence: CASSPLLSGNTIYF. The CDR3 DNA is TGTGCCAGCAGTCCCCTACTCTCTGGAAACACCATATATTTT.

V is TRBV2 and J is TRBJ1-6; D ambiguous. The CDR3 is made up of 14 amino acids. Between the trimmed V and J ends, which lost 7 bases and 9 bases, there was a span of 16 bases. The germline V gene encodes CDR1 SNHLY and CDR2 FYNNEI. The DNA of the CDR3 is TGTGCCAGCAAGGAAGGACCGACTAGTTCACCCCTCCACTTT. It is translated as CASKEGPTSSPLHF.

The chain couples TRBV6-5 to TRBJ2-7; the D gene is possibly TRBD2 (5 bases). Trimming took off 7 bases at V and 0 bases at J, with 13 bases between the two ends. The germline gives CDR1 MNHEY, CDR2 SVGAGI. This CDR3 has 14 amino acids. CDR3 region: CASKAFEGSYEQYF. CDR3 nucleotide sequence: TGTGCCAGCAAGGCCTTTGAGGGCTCCTACGAGCAGTACTTC.

The chain recombines TRBV4-1 with TRBJ1-3, with D unclear. Germline loops: CDR1 MGHRA, CDR2 YSYEKL. V was shortened by 3 bases and J by 0 bases, with 12 bases between the two germline ends. The CDR3 spans 16 residues. CDR3 DNA sequence: TGCGCCAGCAGCCACCCCCGTCTTAGCTCTGGAAACACCATATATTTT. Translation gives CASSHPRLSSGNTIYF.

The chain is built from TRBV28 and TRBJ2-1; D is unclear. CDR3 length: 14 amino acids. The germline V gene has CDR1 MDHEN and CDR2 SYDVKM. V was trimmed by 2 bases and J by 3 bases, leaving 8 bases between them. Here the CDR3 reads CASSLRHRYNEQFF. DNA for the CDR3: TGTGCCAGCAGTTTAAGACACCGCTACAATGAGCAGTTCTTC.

The chain joins TRBV9 to TRBJ2-5; D uncertain. The CDR3 totals 12 residues. V lost 0 bases to trimming and J lost 4 bases, with 4 bases between them. Germline V CDR1 and CDR2: SGDLS, YYNGEE. CDR3: CASSVEGETQYF. The CDR3 coding sequence is TGTGCCAGCAGCGTAGAGGGAGAGACCCAGTACTTC.

V usage is TRBV4-2 and J usage is TRBJ2-5; the match to TRBD2 covers 10 bases. V shed 1 base and J 5 bases; nucleotides not matched to a gene: 4. This CDR3 has 15 residues. The germline V gene encodes CDR1 LGHNA and CDR2 YNFKEQ. The CDR3 sequence is CASSQGSGGAETQYF. In DNA, the CDR3 is TGTGCCAGCAGCCAAGGGAGCGGGGGGGCGGAGACCCAGTACTTC.